This T cell receptor (beta chain) was sequenced during a study of T cell responses to AZD1222 COVID-19 vaccine. General observations from the study: Among the donors, most were white British and more were female, and clonal diversity was possibly underestimated. Unmutated variant regions are reportedly the target of nearly half of TCRs that are spike-specific. Seropositive AZD1222 recipients at baseline numbered only five or six.

With respect to this clone: Its matching antigen is unknown.

Using immunoSEQ multiplex PCR, the repertoire was profiled, and TCRdb retains in-frame clones only, with some absent. Among about 140,000 clones listed, approximately 95% were seen once. With V trimmed by 7 bases and J by 1 base, 17 bases remained unmatched. The CDR3 runs 18 residues. CDR1 is LNHDA, CDR2 SQIVND, per germline (reference sequence). The specimen comprised peripheral blood, sampled 28 days after the second AZD1222 dose. The chain employs TRBV19 and TRBJ1-1; 8 bases agree with TRBD1. The origin of this receptor is an adult who received the AZD1222 COVID-19 vaccine. This CDR3 is CASTLGQARSLRNTEAFF. CDR3 nucleotides: TGTGCCAGTACCTTGGGACAGGCCCGTTCTCTTCGGAACACTGAAGCTTTCTTT.